Below, 29 T cell receptor beta chains from the same sample are listed, as sequenced in a study of blood T cell repertoires in COVID-19. Repertoires were generated with immunoSEQ multiplex PCR, while TCRdb's copy carries only in-frame clones and drops some. In the table there are tens of thousands of clones, 90% of which are singletons. The sample was peripheral blood. Receptors originate from a man in his sixties with acute or convalescent COVID-19.

The chain recombines TRBV19 with TRBJ1-1; TRBD1 agrees at 12 bases. There are 15 residues in the CDR3. Germline lookup yields CDR1 LNHDA and CDR2 SQIVND (reference sequence). V lost 5 bases to trimming and J lost 3 bases; unmatched junction nucleotides: 4. The CDR3 DNA reads as TGTGCCAGTAGTTCGGGACAGGGGGCTGACACTGAAGCTTTCTTT. Protein: CASSSGQGADTEAFF.

The V and J genes are TRBV5-5 and TRBJ2-7; D unresolved. This CDR3 comprises 14 residues. Germline V gives CDR1 SGHKS, CDR2 YYEKEE (reference sequence). The V end lost 4 bases, the J end lost 3 bases, and 14 bases lay between the germline ends. This chain's CDR3 is CASSLTRRFYEQYF. The DNA for the CDR3 is TGTGCCAGCAGCCTGACACGAAGGTTCTACGAGCAGTACTTC. Supplemented by reference TRBV5-5 and TRBJ2-7, the full variable domain reads DAGVTQSPTHLIKTRGQQVTLRCSPISGHKSVSWYQQVLGQGPQFIFQYYEKEERGRGNFPDRFSARQFPNYSSELNVNALLLGDSALYLCASSLTRRFYEQYFGPGTRLTVT.

Only one count was recorded for this clone. V is TRBV11-2 and J is TRBJ1-3, with D possibly being TRBD1 (5 bases). In germline, CDR1 is SGHAT, CDR2 FQNNGV. The V and J ends lost 3 bases and 2 bases respectively, with 8 bases between them. The CDR3 is made up of 14 amino acids. The CDR3 sequence: CASSFGATGNTIYF. CDR3 in DNA: TGTGCCAGCAGCTTTGGGGCGACTGGAAACACCATATATTTT.

The chain uses TRBV5-5 and TRBJ2-2, with 8 positions matching TRBD1. Per germline, CDR1 SGHKS and CDR2 YYEKEE (reference sequence). V shed 6 bases and J 5 bases; nucleotides not matched to a gene: 9. The CDR3 is 15 amino acids. The CDR3 loop is CASTLQTGVTGELFF. The DNA of the CDR3 is TGTGCCAGCACTCTACAGACAGGGGTTACCGGGGAGCTGTTTTTT.

This clone was detected once. The rearrangement joins TRBV19 to TRBJ1-5; TRBD1 aligns across 10 bases. V shed 4 bases, J shed 11 bases, and the junction held 5 bases outside the gene matches. CDR3 length equals 13 residues. CDR1 and CDR2 from the germline V gene are LNHDA and SQIVND (reference sequence). The CDR3 protein is CASSRDRGESQHF. Here the CDR3 DNA reads TGTGCCAGTAGTAGGGACAGGGGAGAGTCCCAGCATTTT.

This chain joins TRBV19 and TRBJ2-3; TRBD1 agrees at 11 bases. The CDR3 spans 15 residues. The J segment lost 4 bases and the V segment lost 6 bases, leaving 6 bases of the junction unmatched. CDR1 and CDR2 from the germline V gene are LNHDA and SQIVND (reference sequence). CDR3 region: CASRFGQGASDTQYF. The CDR3 coding sequence is TGTGCCAGTAGGTTCGGACAGGGGGCCTCAGATACGCAGTATTTT.

The rearrangement joins TRBV7-9 to TRBJ1-1; tentatively, D is TRBD1 (5 bases). Trimming cost V 3 bases and J 8 bases, with 7 bases left between them. The CDR3 totals 11 residues. Per germline, CDR1 SEHNR and CDR2 FQNEAQ (reference sequence). CDR3 sequence (DNA): TGTGCCAGCAGCTTCGACAGCGAAGCTTTCTTT. Translation: CASSFDSEAFF.

In its sample, this clone was seen a few times. The CDR3, as DNA: TGTGCCAGCAGTTTACGGCCGGGGTATCAGCCCCAGCATTTT. This translates into CASSLRPGYQPQHF. The chain joins TRBV28 to TRBJ1-5; D is uncertain. CDR3 length: 14 residues. The V gene's germline CDR1 is MDHEN and CDR2 SYDVKM. Trimming stripped 2 bases from V and 5 bases from J, with 10 bases between.

This clone came up once. The chain combines TRBV5-1 with TRBJ1-1; 9 bases are shared with TRBD1. The CDR3 spans 15 residues. Germline V lookup: CDR1 SGHRS, CDR2 YFSETQ. Losses at the gene ends were 3 bases for V and 1 base for J; bases not matched to a gene: 4. This chain's CDR3 is CASSSTGGGNTEAFF. The DNA of the CDR3 is TGCGCCAGCAGCTCGACAGGGGGTGGGAACACTGAAGCTTTCTTT.

The chain combines TRBV6-2 or TRBV6-3 with TRBJ2-6; D is uncertain. CDR3 length equals 11 residues. Trimming stripped 2 bases from V and 11 bases from J, with 4 bases between. The germline gives CDR1 MNHEY, CDR2 SVGEGT. CDR3 DNA: TGTGCCAGCAGTTACGTCGACGTCCTGACTTTC. It codes for CASSYVDVLTF.

This clone was counted a single time. The chain couples TRBV11-3 to TRBJ2-5; a weak D match, TRBD2 (5 bases). V lost 5 bases, J lost 4 bases, and 11 bases lay in between. The CDR3 runs to 13 residues. Germline CDR1 reads SGHNT; CDR2 reads YENEEA. For the CDR3, the DNA is TGTGCCAGCAGCGCGGAGGCGAGAGAGACCCAGTACTTC. It specifies CASSAEARETQYF.

The table lists this clone with a count of one. CDR3 residues: CASRVNTEAFF. The CDR3 coding sequence is TGTGCCAGCCGAGTGAACACTGAAGCTTTCTTT. The chain uses TRBV28 and TRBJ1-1; D not resolved. Trimming shortened V by 8 bases and J by 0 bases, and 4 bases separated the two germline ends. The germline gives CDR1 MDHEN, CDR2 SYDVKM. This CDR3 is 11 amino acids long.

The gene calls are TRBV24-1 and TRBJ2-3, with D possibly matching TRBD1 (5 bases). Germline V gives CDR1 KGHDR, CDR2 SFDVKD. V was trimmed by 3 bases and J by 2 bases, leaving 11 bases between them. This CDR3 contains 15 residues. The CDR3 region is CATSDRGAYTDTQYF. The CDR3 DNA follows: TGTGCCACCAGTGATCGTGGGGCGTACACAGATACGCAGTATTTT.

This clone was observed a single time. This sequence joins TRBV7-9 and TRBJ1-3; TRBD1 matches at 7 bases. V lost 4 bases and J lost 2; bases outside the gene matches: 11. CDR1 is SEHNR, CDR2 FQNEAQ, per germline (reference sequence). The CDR3 is made up of 17 amino acids. The CDR3 spells CASSSSAGTVAGNTIYF. In DNA, the CDR3 is TGTGCCAGCAGCTCCTCCGCCGGGACAGTGGCTGGAAACACCATATATTTT.

The J gene is TRBJ2-5, the V gene TRBV27, with D unresolved. Germline V CDR1 and CDR2: MNHEY, SMNVEV (reference sequence). This CDR3 has 13 amino acids. The V end lost 5 bases, the J end lost 1 base, and 8 bases lay between the germline ends. CDR3 protein: CASSRTAQETQYF. Here the CDR3 DNA reads TGTGCCAGCAGTAGAACAGCCCAAGAGACCCAGTACTTC.

The chain carries TRBV7-8 and TRBJ1-1; a weak D match, TRBD1 (6 bases). Germline V gene sequence: CDR1 SGHVS, CDR2 FQNEAQ. The CDR3 loop spans 11 amino acids. Trimming cost V 5 bases and J 7 bases, with 8 bases left between them. CDR3 region: CASSRTVEAFF. The CDR3 region has the DNA TGTGCCAGCAGCCGGACAGTTGAAGCTTTCTTT.

The genes are TRBV5-1 and TRBJ2-2, with 7 bases lining up with TRBD2. The CDR3 sequence is 22 residues long. The trim removed 0 bases at V and 0 bases at J, leaving 20 bases unmatched. CDR1 is SGHRS, CDR2 YFSETQ, per germline. The CDR3 region is CASSLAGGNGWASGPNTGELFF. The CDR3 DNA reads as TGCGCCAGCAGCTTGGCCGGGGGGAACGGGTGGGCTAGCGGCCCGAACACCGGGGAGCTGTTTTTT. Full variable domain (outside the CDR3, taken from reference TRBV5-1 and TRBJ2-2): KAGVTQTPRYLIKTRGQQVTLSCSPISGHRSVSWYQQTPGQGLQFLFEYFSETQRNKGNFPGRFSGRQFSNSRSEMNVSTLELGDSALYLCASSLAGGNGWASGPNTGELFFGEGSRLTVL.

The rearrangement joins TRBV7-9 to TRBJ1-2; 9 bases align to TRBD1. After removal of 0 bases from V and 6 bases from J, the junction contained 2 bases not matched to a gene. The CDR3 length is 14 residues. Germline CDR1 reads SEHNR; CDR2 reads FQNEAQ (reference sequence). The CDR3: CASSLAGQGNGYTF. As DNA, the CDR3 is TGTGCCAGCAGCTTAGCGGGACAGGGTAATGGCTACACCTTC.

This sequence joins TRBV10-2 and TRBJ2-1; 8 nucleotides line up with TRBD2. CDR3 length: 14 residues. The germline V gene has CDR1 WSHSY and CDR2 SAAADI. The V and J ends lost 2 bases and 9 bases, in that order; junction bases with no gene match: 6. CDR3 DNA: TGCGCCAGCAGTGAGACGGGACTAGTTTTTGAGCAGTTCTTC. Translated: CASSETGLVFEQFF.

The chain links TRBV5-1 to TRBJ1-5; a possible D gene is TRBD1 (6 bases). Germline CDR1 reads SGHRS; CDR2 reads YFSETQ. V was cut by 0 bases and J by 4 bases, with 8 bases left in between. This CDR3 has 14 residues. This CDR3 is CASSLGTDNQPQHF. DNA of the CDR3: TGCGCCAGCAGCTTGGGGACAGATAATCAGCCCCAGCATTTT. The variable domain in full, with the rest retrieved from reference TRBV5-1 and TRBJ1-5, is KAGVTQTPRYLIKTRGQQVTLSCSPISGHRSVSWYQQTPGQGLQFLFEYFSETQRNKGNFPGRFSGRQFSNSRSEMNVSTLELGDSALYLCASSLGTDNQPQHFGDGTRLSIL.

The chain links TRBV6-4 to TRBJ1-6; 8 nucleotides line up with TRBD1. Germline V gene lookup returns CDR1 MRHNA and CDR2 SNTAGT. This CDR3 has 18 residues. Trimming took 5 bases from V and 10 from J; bases not matched to a gene: 19. CDR3 loop: CASSQHHWTGKGDSPLHF. In DNA, the CDR3 is TGTGCCAGCAGTCAACACCACTGGACAGGGAAGGGAGACTCACCCCTCCACTTT.

The chain combines TRBV7-8 with TRBJ2-2; 11 bases map to TRBD2. The germline gives CDR1 SGHVS, CDR2 FQNEAQ. This CDR3 spans 19 amino acids. J lost 7 bases, V lost 2 bases, and 15 bases had no gene match. The CDR3 is CASSLRTPGTSGMDGELFF. As DNA, the CDR3 is TGTGCCAGCAGCTTACGAACTCCCGGGACTAGCGGCATGGACGGGGAGCTGTTTTTT.

J is TRBJ2-7 and V is TRBV19; TRBD1 aligns across 7 bases. Germline values: CDR1 LNHDA, CDR2 SQIVND (reference sequence). This CDR3 is 16 amino acids long. V lost 6 bases to trimming and J lost 0 bases; unmatched junction nucleotides: 11. CDR3 loop: CASRTTGTALSYEQYF. CDR3 DNA: TGTGCCAGTAGGACCACCGGGACAGCCCTCTCCTACGAGCAGTACTTC.

The chain combines TRBV30 with TRBJ1-6; no clear D gene. V lost 6 bases and J 10 bases, leaving 13 bases between the germline ends. Germline V CDR1 and CDR2: GTSNPN, SVGIG (reference sequence). The CDR3 sequence is 12 residues long. The DNA of the CDR3 is TGTGCCTGTTCGACGTCAGGATCACCCCTCCACTTT. Translation gives CACSTSGSPLHF.

The V call is TRBV7-8, the J call TRBJ2-5; 7 bases agree with TRBD2. Looked up from germline, CDR1 is SGHVS and CDR2 is FQNEAQ. The ends lost 5 bases at V and 2 bases at J; junction bases unmatched: 8. The CDR3 has 15 amino acids. CDR3 nucleotides: TGTGCCAGCAGCCGAGGACTAGGGGTACAAGAGACCCAGTACTTC. Encoded protein: CASSRGLGVQETQYF. The complete variable domain, with remaining parts taken from reference TRBV7-8 and TRBJ2-5, reads GAGVSQSPRYKVAKRGQDVALRCDPISGHVSLFWYQQALGQGPEFLTYFQNEAQLDKSGLPSDRFFAERPEGSVSTLKIQRTQQEDSAVYLCASSRGLGVQETQYFGPGTRLLVL.

The sample holds one count of this clone. The chain couples TRBV7-2 to TRBJ2-7; TRBD2 is a possible D gene (6 bases). V dropped 2 bases and J dropped 3 bases, with 14 bases sitting between them. CDR3 length: 15 residues. The V gene's germline CDR1 is SGHTA and CDR2 FQGNSA. The DNA of the CDR3 is TGTGCCAGCAGCTTAATGAGAGTCGGGAGCTACGAGCAGTACTTC. Protein sequence: CASSLMRVGSYEQYF.

CDR3 protein: CASSLAGQNTEAFF. The CDR3 region has the DNA TGTGCCAGCAGCTTGGCAGGCCAGAACACTGAAGCTTTCTTT. The chain links TRBV5-6 to TRBJ1-1, with unresolved D. In germline, CDR1 is SGHDT, CDR2 YYEEEE. The CDR3 has 14 residues. V was trimmed by 0 bases and J by 1 base, leaving 7 bases between them.

The chain joins TRBV4-2 to TRBJ2-3; D perhaps matches TRBD2 (5 bases). V was pared by 4 bases and J by 0 bases, with 8 bases between. The germline CDR1 and CDR2 sequences are LGHNA and YNFKEQ. The CDR3 length is 14 residues. DNA of the CDR3: TGTGCCAGCAGCCTAGCGACTAGCACAGATACGCAGTATTTT. Its protein is CASSLATSTDTQYF.

V gene TRBV7-2 combines with J gene TRBJ2-5, with D possibly being TRBD1 (5 bases). CDR1 is SGHTA and CDR2 is FQGNSA in the germline V gene. Trimming left V 1 base short and J 4 bases short, with 16 bases between. The CDR3 covers 16 residues. CDR3 DNA sequence: TGTGCCAGCAGCTTAGGGTTTGGCAGGGTCGGAGAGACCCAGTACTTC. Translating gives CASSLGFGRVGETQYF. The full variable domain, with the rest looked up from reference TRBV7-2 and TRBJ2-5, is GAGVSQSPSNKVTEKGKDVELRCDPISGHTALYWYRQSLGQGLEFLIYFQGNSAPDKSGLPSDRFSAERTGGSVSTLTIQRTQQEDSAVYLCASSLGFGRVGETQYFGPGTRLLVL.